The present T cell receptor beta chain was sequenced within a study of OX40 agonist ivuxolimab in advanced cancers. Profiled with immunoSEQ multiplex PCR; TCRdb holds only in-frame clones, not every one. The sample lists about 34,000 clones, around 80% occurring once. Trimming at V came to 4 bases and at J to 2 bases, leaving 5 bases not matched to a gene. CDR1 and CDR2 from the germline V gene are LNHDA and SQIVND (reference sequence). The CDR3 consists of 14 residues. This clone came up once. The source of this sequence is an adult with an advanced solid tumor such as melanoma, head and neck, liver or kidney cancer. The chain links TRBV19 to TRBJ2-7, with 7 bases aligning to TRBD1. The sample in question was CD4+ or CD8+ T cells sorted from blood, obtained in a trial of the OX40 agonist ivuxolimab. In DNA form, the CDR3 reads TGTGCCAGTAGTACCCGAGGGACAGCCTACGAGCAGTACTTC. This sequence encodes CASSTRGTAYEQYF.